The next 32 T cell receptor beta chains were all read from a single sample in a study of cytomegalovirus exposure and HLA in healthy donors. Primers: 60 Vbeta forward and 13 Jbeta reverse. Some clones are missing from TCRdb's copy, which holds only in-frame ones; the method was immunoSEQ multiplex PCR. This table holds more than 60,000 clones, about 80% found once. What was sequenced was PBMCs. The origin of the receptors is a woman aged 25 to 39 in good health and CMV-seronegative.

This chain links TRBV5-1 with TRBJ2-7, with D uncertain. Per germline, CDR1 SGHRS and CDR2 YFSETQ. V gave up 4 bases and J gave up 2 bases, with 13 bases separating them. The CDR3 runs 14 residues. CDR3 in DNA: TGCGCCAGCAGCCCCCGAGGCTCCACCTACGAGCAGTACTTC. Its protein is CASSPRGSTYEQYF.

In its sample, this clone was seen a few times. The CDR3 reads CASSVGGGTEAFF. DNA for the CDR3: TGCGCCAGCAGCGTTGGAGGAGGCACTGAAGCTTTCTTT. The J gene is TRBJ1-1, the V gene TRBV5-1; D gene uncertain. This CDR3 region has 13 residues. CDR1 and CDR2 (germline): SGHRS, YFSETQ. With 4 bases removed from V and 4 bases from J, the gap between germline ends came to 11 bases.

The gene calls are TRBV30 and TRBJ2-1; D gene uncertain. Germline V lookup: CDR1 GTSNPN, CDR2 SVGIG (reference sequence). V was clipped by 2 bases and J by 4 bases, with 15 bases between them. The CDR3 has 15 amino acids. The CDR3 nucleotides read TGTGCCTGGAGTTTGAATGAGGTGGCTTACAATGAGCAGTTCTTC. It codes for CAWSLNEVAYNEQFF.

The CDR3 sequence: CASSPSPDGGEQYF. The DNA of the CDR3 is TGTGCCAGCAGCCCGTCACCCGACGGCGGCGAGCAGTACTTC. This rearrangement joins TRBV11-3 to TRBJ2-7, with no clear D. The CDR3 extends over 14 amino acids. The germline gives CDR1 SGHNT, CDR2 YENEEA. The V gene lost 5 bases and the J gene lost 6 bases, with 17 bases spanning the gap. Full variable domain (remainder filled in from reference TRBV11-3 and TRBJ2-7): EAGVVQSPRYKIIEKKQPVAFWCNPISGHNTLYWYLQNLGQGPELLIRYENEEAVDDSQLPKDRFSAERLKGVDSTLKIQPAELGDSAVYLCASSPSPDGGEQYFGPGTRLTVT.

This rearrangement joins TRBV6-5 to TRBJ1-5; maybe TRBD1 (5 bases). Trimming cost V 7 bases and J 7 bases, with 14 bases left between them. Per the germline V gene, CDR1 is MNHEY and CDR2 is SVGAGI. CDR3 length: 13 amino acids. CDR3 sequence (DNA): TGTGCCAGCAAACTGGGGAAGGGGCAGCCCCAGCATTTT. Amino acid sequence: CASKLGKGQPQHF.

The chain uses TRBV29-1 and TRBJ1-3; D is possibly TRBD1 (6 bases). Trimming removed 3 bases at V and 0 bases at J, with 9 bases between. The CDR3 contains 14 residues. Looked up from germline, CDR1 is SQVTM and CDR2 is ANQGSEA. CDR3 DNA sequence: TGCAGCGTTGACGAGGGACACTCTGGAAACACCATATATTTT. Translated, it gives CSVDEGHSGNTIYF.

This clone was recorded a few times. CDR3: CASSLWGLGSEAFF. The CDR3 nucleotides read TGTGCCAGCAGCTTGTGGGGCTTAGGGTCTGAAGCTTTCTTT. The V call is TRBV5-6, the J call TRBJ1-1; D may be TRBD1 (5 bases). The CDR3 contains 14 residues. Germline V CDR1 and CDR2: SGHDT, YYEEEE. Trimming left V 1 base short and J 6 bases short, with 13 bases between.

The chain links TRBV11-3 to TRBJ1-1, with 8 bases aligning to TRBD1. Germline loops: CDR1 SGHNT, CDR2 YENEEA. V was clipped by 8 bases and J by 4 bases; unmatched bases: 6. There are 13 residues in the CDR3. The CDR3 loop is CASQDRAGTEAFF. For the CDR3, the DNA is TGTGCCAGCCAGGACAGGGCTGGCACTGAAGCTTTCTTT.

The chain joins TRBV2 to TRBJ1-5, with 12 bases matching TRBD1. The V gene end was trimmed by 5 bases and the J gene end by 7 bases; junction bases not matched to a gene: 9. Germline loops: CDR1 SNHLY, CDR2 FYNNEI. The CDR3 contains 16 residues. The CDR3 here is CASSPLGQGARQPQHF. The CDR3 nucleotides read TGTGCCAGCAGTCCTCTGGGACAGGGGGCTCGGCAGCCCCAGCATTTT.

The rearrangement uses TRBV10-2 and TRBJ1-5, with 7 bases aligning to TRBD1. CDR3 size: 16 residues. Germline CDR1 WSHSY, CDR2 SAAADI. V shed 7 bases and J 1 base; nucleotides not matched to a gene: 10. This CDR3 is CASNSDRAGSNQPQHF. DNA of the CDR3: TGCGCCAGCAACTCAGACAGGGCGGGGAGCAATCAGCCCCAGCATTTT.

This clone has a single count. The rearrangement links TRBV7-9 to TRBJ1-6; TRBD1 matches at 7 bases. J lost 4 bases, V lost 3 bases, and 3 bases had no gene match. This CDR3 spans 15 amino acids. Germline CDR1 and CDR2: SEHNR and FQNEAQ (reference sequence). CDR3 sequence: CASSFNRGYNSPLHF. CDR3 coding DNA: TGTGCCAGCAGCTTTAACAGGGGATATAATTCACCCCTCCACTTT.

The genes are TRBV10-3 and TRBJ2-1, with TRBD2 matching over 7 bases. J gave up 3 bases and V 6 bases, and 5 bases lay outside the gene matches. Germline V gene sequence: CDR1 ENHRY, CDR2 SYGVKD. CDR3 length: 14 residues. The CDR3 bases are TGTGCCATCAGACCGGGAGGAGTCTACAATGAGCAGTTCTTC. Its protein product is CAIRPGGVYNEQFF.

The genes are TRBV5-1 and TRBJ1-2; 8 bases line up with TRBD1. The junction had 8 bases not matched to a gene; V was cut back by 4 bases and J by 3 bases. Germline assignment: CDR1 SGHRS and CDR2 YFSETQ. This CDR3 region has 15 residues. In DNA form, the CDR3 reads TGCGCCAGCAGCCCGAACGGACAGGGATACTATGGCTACACCTTC. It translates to CASSPNGQGYYGYTF.

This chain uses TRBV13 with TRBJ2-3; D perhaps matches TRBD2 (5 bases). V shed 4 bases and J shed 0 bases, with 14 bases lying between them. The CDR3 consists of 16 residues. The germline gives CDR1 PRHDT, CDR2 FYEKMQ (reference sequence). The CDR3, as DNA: TGTGCCAGCAGCTCCAAACAGTGGACTAGCACAGATACGCAGTATTTT. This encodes CASSSKQWTSTDTQYF.

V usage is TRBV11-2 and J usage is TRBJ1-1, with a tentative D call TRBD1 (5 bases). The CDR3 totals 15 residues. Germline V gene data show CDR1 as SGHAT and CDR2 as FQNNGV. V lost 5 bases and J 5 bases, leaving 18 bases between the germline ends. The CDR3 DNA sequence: TGTGCCAGCAGCCGGGCGGGGTGGGGGGGGACTGAAGCTTTCTTT. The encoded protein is CASSRAGWGGTEAFF.

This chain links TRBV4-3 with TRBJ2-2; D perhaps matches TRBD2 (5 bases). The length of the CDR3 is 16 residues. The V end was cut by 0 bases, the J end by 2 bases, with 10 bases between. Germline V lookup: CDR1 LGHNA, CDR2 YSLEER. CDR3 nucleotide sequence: TGCGCCAGCAGCCAAGATACGGCTAGCAACACCGGGGAGCTGTTTTTT. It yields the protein CASSQDTASNTGELFF.

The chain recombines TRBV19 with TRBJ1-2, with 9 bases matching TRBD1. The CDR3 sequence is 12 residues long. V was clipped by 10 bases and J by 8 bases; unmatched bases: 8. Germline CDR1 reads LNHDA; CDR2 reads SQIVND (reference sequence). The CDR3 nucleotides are TGTGCCACCAACAGGGGGCCGGCGGGCTACACCTTC. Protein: CATNRGPAGYTF.

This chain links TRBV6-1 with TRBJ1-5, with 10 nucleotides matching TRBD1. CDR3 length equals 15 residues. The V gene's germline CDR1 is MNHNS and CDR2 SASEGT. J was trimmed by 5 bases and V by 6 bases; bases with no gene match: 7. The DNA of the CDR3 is TGTGCCAGCAGACCTACCGGGACAGGGGATCAGCCCCAGCATTTT. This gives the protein CASRPTGTGDQPQHF.

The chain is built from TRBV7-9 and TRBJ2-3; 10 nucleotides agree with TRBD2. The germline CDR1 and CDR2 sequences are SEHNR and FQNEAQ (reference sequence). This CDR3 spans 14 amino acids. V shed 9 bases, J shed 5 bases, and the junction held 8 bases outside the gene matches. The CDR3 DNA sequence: TGTGCCAGTCAGCTAGCGGGAGCCGGAGATACGCAGTATTTT. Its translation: CASQLAGAGDTQYF.

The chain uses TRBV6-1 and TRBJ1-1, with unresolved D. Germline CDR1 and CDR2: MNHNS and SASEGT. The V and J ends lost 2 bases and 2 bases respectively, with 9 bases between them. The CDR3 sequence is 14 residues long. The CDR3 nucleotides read TGTGCCAGCAGTGAATATGGGCCAAACACTGAAGCTTTCTTT. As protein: CASSEYGPNTEAFF.

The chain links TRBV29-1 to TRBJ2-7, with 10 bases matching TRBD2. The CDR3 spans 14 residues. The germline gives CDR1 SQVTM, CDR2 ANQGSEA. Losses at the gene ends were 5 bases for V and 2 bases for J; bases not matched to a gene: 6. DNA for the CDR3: TGCAGCGTTTTTAGCGGGAGGCTTCCCTACGAGCAGTACTTC. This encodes CSVFSGRLPYEQYF.

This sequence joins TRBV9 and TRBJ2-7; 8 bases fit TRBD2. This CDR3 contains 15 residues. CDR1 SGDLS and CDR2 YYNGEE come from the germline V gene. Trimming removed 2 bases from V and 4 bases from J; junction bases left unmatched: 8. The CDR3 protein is CASSVGGGGLYEQYF. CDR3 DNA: TGTGCCAGCAGCGTGGGGGGCGGGGGGCTTTACGAGCAGTACTTC.

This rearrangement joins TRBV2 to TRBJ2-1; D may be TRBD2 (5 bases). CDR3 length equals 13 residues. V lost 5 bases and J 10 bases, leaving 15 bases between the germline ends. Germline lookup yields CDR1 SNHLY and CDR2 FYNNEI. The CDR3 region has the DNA TGTGCCAGCAGTAAGGGTAGCGATGTGGAGCAGTTCTTC. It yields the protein CASSKGSDVEQFF.

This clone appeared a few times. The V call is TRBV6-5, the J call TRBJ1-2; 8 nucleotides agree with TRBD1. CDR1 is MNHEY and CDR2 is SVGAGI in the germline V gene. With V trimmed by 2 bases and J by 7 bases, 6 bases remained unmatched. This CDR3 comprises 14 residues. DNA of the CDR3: TGTGCCAGCAGTTACAACAGGGGGGACCGTGGCTACACCTTC. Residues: CASSYNRGDRGYTF.

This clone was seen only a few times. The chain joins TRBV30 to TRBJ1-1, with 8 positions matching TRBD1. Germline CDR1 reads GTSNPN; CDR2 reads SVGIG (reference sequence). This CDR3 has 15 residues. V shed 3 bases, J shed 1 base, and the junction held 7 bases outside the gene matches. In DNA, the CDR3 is TGTGCCTGGAGAGCTCCAGGGGGCGCGAACACTGAAGCTTTCTTT. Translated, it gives CAWRAPGGANTEAFF.

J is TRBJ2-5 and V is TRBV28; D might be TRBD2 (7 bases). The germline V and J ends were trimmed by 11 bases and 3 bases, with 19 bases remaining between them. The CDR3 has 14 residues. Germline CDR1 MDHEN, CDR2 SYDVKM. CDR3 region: CAASSGAGEETQYF. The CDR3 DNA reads TGTGCCGCTAGCTCGGGGGCGGGAGAAGAGACCCAGTACTTC. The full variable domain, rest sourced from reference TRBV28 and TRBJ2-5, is DVKVTQSSRYLVKRTGEKVFLECVQDMDHENMFWYRQDPGLGLRLIYFSYDVKMKEKGDIPEGYSVSREKKERFSLILESASTNQTSMYLCAASSGAGEETQYFGPGTRLLVL.

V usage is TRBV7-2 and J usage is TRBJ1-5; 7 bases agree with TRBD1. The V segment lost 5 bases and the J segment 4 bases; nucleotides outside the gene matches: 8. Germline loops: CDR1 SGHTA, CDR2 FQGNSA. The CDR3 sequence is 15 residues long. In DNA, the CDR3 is TGTGCCAGCAGCAGCCCTACAGGGGAGAATCAGCCCCAGCATTTT. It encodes CASSSPTGENQPQHF. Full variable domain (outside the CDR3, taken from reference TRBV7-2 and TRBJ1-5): GAGVSQSPSNKVTEKGKDVELRCDPISGHTALYWYRQSLGQGLEFLIYFQGNSAPDKSGLPSDRFSAERTGGSVSTLTIQRTQQEDSAVYLCASSSPTGENQPQHFGDGTRLSIL.

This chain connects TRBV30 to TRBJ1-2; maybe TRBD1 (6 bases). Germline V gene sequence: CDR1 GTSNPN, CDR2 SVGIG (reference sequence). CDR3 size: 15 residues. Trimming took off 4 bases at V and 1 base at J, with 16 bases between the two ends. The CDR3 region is CAWTGSTGINYGYTF. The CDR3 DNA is TGTGCCTGGACGGGGAGCACAGGGATTAACTATGGCTACACCTTC.

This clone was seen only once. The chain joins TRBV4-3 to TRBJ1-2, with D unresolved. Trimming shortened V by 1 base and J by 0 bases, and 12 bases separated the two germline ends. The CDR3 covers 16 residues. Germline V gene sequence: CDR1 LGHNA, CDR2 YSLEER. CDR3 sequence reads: CASSQGGSASNYGYTF. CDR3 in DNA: TGCGCCAGCAGCCAAGGAGGTTCGGCTTCTAACTATGGCTACACCTTC.

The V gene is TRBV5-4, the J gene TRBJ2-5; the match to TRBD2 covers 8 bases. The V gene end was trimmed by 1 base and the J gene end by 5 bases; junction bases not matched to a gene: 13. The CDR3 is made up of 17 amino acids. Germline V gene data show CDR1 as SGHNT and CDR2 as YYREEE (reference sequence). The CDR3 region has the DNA TGTGCCAGCAGCTTGTCCCAGCGGGGGCCACACGAGGAGACCCAGTACTTC. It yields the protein CASSLSQRGPHEETQYF.

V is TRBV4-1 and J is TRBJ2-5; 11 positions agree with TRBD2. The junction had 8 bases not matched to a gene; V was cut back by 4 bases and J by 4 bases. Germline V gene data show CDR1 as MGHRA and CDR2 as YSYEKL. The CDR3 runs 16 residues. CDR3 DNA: TGCGCCAGCAGCCTTAGCGGGGGGGCCTTTGGAGAGACCCAGTACTTC. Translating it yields CASSLSGGAFGETQYF.

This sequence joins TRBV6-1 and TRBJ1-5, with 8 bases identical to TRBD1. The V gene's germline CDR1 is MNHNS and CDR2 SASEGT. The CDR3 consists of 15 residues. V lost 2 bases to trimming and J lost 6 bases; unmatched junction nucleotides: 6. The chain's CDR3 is CASSESRGHVQPQHF. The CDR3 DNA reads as TGTGCCAGCAGTGAAAGCAGGGGGCACGTTCAGCCCCAGCATTTT.